A selection of T cell receptor beta chains follows, all from one sample in a study of T cells in Graves' hyperthyroidism and ophthalmopathy. Each CDR3 protein is one row after TCRdb ran MiXCR on the multiplex PCR reads. This table has 300,000 to 450,000 distinct CDR3 sequences, roughly 15% appearing once. The sample consisted of blood. These TCRs come from a woman aged 25 to 39 with Graves' ophthalmopathy. The CDR3 runs from the conserved cysteine through the conserved F or W.

>TRBJ2-7|TRBV27
CASSLPEQYF
>TRBJ2-1|TRBV7-8
CASSQRQGTEQFF
>TRBJ2-7|TRBV3-1
CASSLPPSYEQYF
>TRBJ1-1|TRBV6-1
CASTAELNTEAFF
>TRBJ1-1|TRBV12-3/TRBV12-4
CASRTGRGNTEAFF
>TRBJ2-5|TRBV10-3
CAISELYFEETQYF
>TRBJ2-4|TRBV6-1
CASSQSTVAKNIQYF
>TRBJ2-5|TRBV27
CASSLSGRGPETQYF
>TRBJ1-1|TRBV6-1
CASISTGVRNTEAFF
>TRBJ2-3|TRBV20-1
CSARTLSGGATDTQYF
>TRBJ2-5|TRBV2
CASRWGMASAEETQYF
>TRBJ1-1|TRBV6-1
CASSESGIHRAFF
>TRBJ2-7|TRBV11-1
CASSLQAGAHYEQYF
>TRBJ1-2|TRBV30
CAWSITARGYTF
>TRBJ2-6|TRBV5-1
CASRHPSTGGEVSGANVLTF
>TRBJ2-7|TRBV10-1
CASSEGLGSSYEQYF
>TRBJ2-2|TRBV3-1
CASSPRTGGPGELFF
>TRBJ1-6|TRBV27
CASSSPSGAYSPLHF
>TRBJ1-1|TRBV30
CAWSPVGTEAFF
>TRBJ1-1|TRBV30
CAWSLRGRDTEAFF
>TRBJ2-7|TRBV5-1
CASSPGPAPYEQYF
>TRBJ2-1|TRBV28
CASRTPQGSYNEQFF
>TRBJ1-2|TRBV20-1
CSARDQGRNYGYTF
>TRBJ2-1|TRBV6-1
CASKATTYNEQFF
>TRBJ1-1|TRBV3-1
CASSQDGRGRNTEAFF
>TRBJ2-3|TRBV10-2
CASRTSGGAIDTQYF
>TRBJ2-1|TRBV2
CASSVPGLAGAPINEQFF
>TRBJ2-1|TRBV6-2/TRBV6-3
CASTHTGIYNEQFF
>TRBJ1-3|TRBV7-2
CASSSHIRQAGNTIYF
>TRBJ2-1|TRBV7-8
CASSFPLAGGWEQFF
>TRBJ2-7|TRBV6-1
CASTLLSVQRYRGEQYF
>TRBJ1-6|TRBV27
CASNFNGGSPLHF
>TRBJ2-2|TRBV19
CASSILTAGVRSTGELFF
>TRBJ2-3|TRBV5-5
CASSLTGAATTDTQYF
>TRBJ1-2|TRBV6-1
CASSDRPQDYGYTF
>TRBJ1-2|TRBV12-5
CASGLGPSFYGYTF
>TRBJ1-5|TRBV6-1
CASSEPAELNSNQPQHF
>TRBJ2-7|TRBV27
CASSGRGGNEQYF
>TRBJ2-1|TRBV6-6
CASSYSTGYEQFF
>TRBJ2-4|TRBV9
CASSKKTGEGAKNIQYF
>TRBJ1-1|TRBV27
CASSPPRTGNTEAFF
>TRBJ1-1|TRBV5-5
CASSLDGQANTEAFF
>TRBJ1-2|TRBV20-1
CSARGASTNYGYTF
>TRBJ2-6|TRBV6-2/TRBV6-3
CASRENRARSGANVLTF
>TRBJ2-7|TRBV6-1
CASSPYFVSGGTYEQYF
>TRBJ1-2|TRBV28
CASSLYGGYGYTF
>TRBJ1-4|TRBV2
CASTNQTSMYLCASSLRSDEKLFF
>TRBJ2-3|TRBV6-1
CASSEAVTASGGATDTQYF
>TRBJ2-2|TRBV5-1
CASSWGTLAGVGELFF
>TRBJ1-1|TRBV5-5
CASSPFWQNTEAFF
>TRBJ2-5|TRBV28
CASTPSPTLAGGMETQYF